The 3 T cell receptor beta chains presented below share a single source sample, sequenced in a study of human T cells and chemical hapten exposure. Time point described: patch test 1, 2 weeks after DPC sensitization. Regarding treatment: therapeutic diphenylcyclopropenone sensitization with weekly scalp DPC. TCRdb recomputed calls from the RACE reads with MiXCR, one row per CDR3 protein. Of 74,000 or so distinct CDR3 sequences in the sample, around 11% were seen once. The specimen was whole blood, collected in connection with sensitization to the hapten diphenylcyclopropenone (DPC). The receptors were gathered from an older woman with alopecia areata. Some clones in this sample may be carry-over from other donors' samples.

This clonotype came up a few times. The V gene is TRBV20-1, the J gene TRBJ1-2; D remains unclear. This CDR3 has 12 amino acids. Per the germline V gene, CDR1 is DFQATT and CDR2 is SNEGSKA (reference sequence). Trimming left V 6 bases short and J 8 bases short, with 16 bases between. For the CDR3, the DNA is TGCAGTGCCTTGAGTACCGTTTACGGCTACACCTTC. Translated, it gives CSALSTVYGYTF.

The chain has TRBV11-3 and TRBJ1-1; the match to TRBD1 covers 7 bases. Germline V gene sequence: CDR1 SGHNT, CDR2 YENEEA. V dropped 1 base and J dropped 7; count of bases not matched to a gene: 6. The CDR3 runs to 14 residues. CDR3 sequence reads: CASSLGRGGSEAFF. The CDR3 region has the DNA TGTGCCAGCAGCTTAGGAAGAGGGGGCAGTGAAGCTTTCTTT.

The rearrangement joins TRBV23-1 to TRBJ2-7; D is unclear. TRBV23-1 is placed among ORFs of uncertain function. The CDR3 has 13 amino acids. With 4 bases removed from V and 0 bases from J, the gap between germline ends came to 7 bases. CDR3 nucleotide sequence: TGCGCCAGCAGTCGGATTCACTCCTACGAGCAGTACTTC. Protein product: CASSRIHSYEQYF.